The T cell receptor (beta chain) described here comes from a study of regulatory dendritic cells for organ transplantation. The repertoire was sequenced with immunoSEQ multiplex PCR; TCRdb's copy has only in-frame clones and lacks some. The sample contains 35,000 to 45,000 clones, 80% to 95% of which appear only once. The CDR3 contains 13 residues. Per the germline V gene, CDR1 is SGHDT and CDR2 is YYEEEE. Between the trimmed V and J ends, which lost 2 bases and 6 bases, there was a span of 8 bases. The chain employs TRBV5-6 and TRBJ2-2; D not certain. The sample was naive CD8+ T cells from blood. Described subset: CD45RA+ naive T cells. The TCR originated in a human donor in good health. The CDR3 region has the DNA TGTGCCAGCAGCTTCCGTGGGTCCGGGGAGCTGTTTTTT. It translates to CASSFRGSGELFF.